This T cell receptor beta chain was documented in a study of blood T cell repertoires in COVID-19 (dated by TCRdb to the early 2020s). The study in broad terms: Collaborator samples came from the United States, Italy and Spain and covered acute and convalescent phases of COVID-19. The prospective study material was composed of cDNA or gDNA derived from T cells, B-cell-depleted T cells, or PBMCs. Deeply sampled blood TCRbeta repertoires from subjects exposed to, actively infected with, or recovered from COVID-19 were included in the dataset. A freely available public database, intended as a resource for researchers studying the immune response to SARS-CoV-2, is where the repertoires were released. The samples were drawn from two sources: the first 160 participants of the ongoing ImmuneRACE study, and 1,254 subjects contributed by 6 global collaborators. Nearly every sample came with metadata listing a de-identified subject ID, COVID-19 status, age in years and sex. Where available, HLA class I and class II types were taken from metadata supplied by the sample provider and were not determined by assay-based typing.

TCRbeta CDR3 regions were amplified from genomic DNA using the immunoSEQ Assay, a bias-controlled multiplex PCR. For the original study's pipeline: The number of nucleated cells in each sample was estimated from the amplification of reference gene primers within the assay. To quantify the absolute abundance of each unique TCRbeta CDR3 rearrangement, sequence reads were collapsed and filtered. Productive Simpson clonality was computed per sample as the square root of Simpson's diversity index over productive rearrangements. Here the immuneACCESS table is served through TCRdb, limited to in-frame sequences with V and J called. Missing clones are a known gap in these copies; in checked studies unresolved V genes cover under half, and the rest lacks a known reason. For V, J and clone size, that table is used; D and trimming come from the DNA. The sample table records 100,000 or so clones; approximately 93% of these occur just once. Over 0.95% of the sample lies in the top ten.

The CDR3 measures 16 amino acids from cysteine to phenylalanine. The only DNA kept is the CDR3, 48 bases in frame from the first base. The germline V gene gives CDR1 as SGHRS and CDR2 as YFSETQ. Trimming removed 4 bases from V and 1 base from J; the gene matches leave 7 bases unexplained. This clone was counted between two and nine times. What this receptor recognizes is not known. No base quality information exists; no much larger clone differs at one position. Whole blood was collected in K2EDTA tubes by collaborating institutions according to the institutions' own protocols. Collaborator samples were shipped for TCRbeta analysis as frozen whole blood, isolated PBMCs, or DNA extracted from either sample type. The paper's findings and limits, for the study overall: How much clinical and demographic metadata was included differed by source and by participant, and the metadata was provided uncurated.

Sequenced sample: peripheral blood. Recombination joined TRBV5-1 with TRBJ2-2, and 7 bases in between align with TRBD1. The receptor comes from a man between 60 and 75 years old with acute or convalescent COVID-19. The CDR3 region has the sequence CASSIRQGQNTGELFF. The DNA sequence is given as TGCGCCAGCAGCATAAGACAGGGCCAGAACACCGGGGAGCTGTTTTTT.